The 24 T cell receptor beta chains in this list originate from one sample, sequenced in a study of blood T cell repertoires in COVID-19. TCRdb's table, derived via immunoSEQ multiplex PCR, lists solely in-frame clones and lacks some. The data hold 150,000 to 200,000 clones, with around 87% observed a single time. Sample: peripheral blood. Receptors originate from a man in his forties with active or convalescent COVID-19.

The genes are TRBV6-5 and TRBJ1-1; D ambiguous. The V end lost 5 bases, the J end lost 4 bases, and 14 bases lay between the germline ends. Per the germline V gene, CDR1 is MNHEY and CDR2 is SVGAGI. The CDR3 spans 14 residues. CDR3 in DNA: TGTGCCAGCAGTCGCCCGGCGACGGGCACTGAAGCTTTCTTT. Amino acids: CASSRPATGTEAFF.

The V call is TRBV7-3, the J call TRBJ2-1; a weak D match, TRBD2 (6 bases). The CDR3 runs 15 residues. CDR1 is SGHTA and CDR2 is FQGTGA in the germline V gene. V shed 4 bases and J shed 1 base, with 11 bases lying between them. CDR3 nucleotide sequence: TGTGCCAGCAGCTCAGGCGGGGAGTCCTACAATGAGCAGTTCTTC. This gives the protein CASSSGGESYNEQFF.

The chain combines TRBV7-2 with TRBJ1-1; no definite D call. Germline assignment: CDR1 SGHTA and CDR2 FQGNSA. Trimming cost V 1 base and J 2 bases, with 11 bases left between them. The CDR3 sequence is 15 residues long. CDR3 region: CASSLGASFNTEAFF. The CDR3, as DNA: TGTGCCAGCAGCTTAGGGGCTTCCTTCAACACTGAAGCTTTCTTT.

V usage is TRBV19 and J usage is TRBJ1-5; tentatively, D is TRBD1 (6 bases). V was trimmed by 5 bases and J by 5 bases, leaving 16 bases between them. CDR3 size: 15 residues. CDR1 is LNHDA and CDR2 is SQIVND in the germline V gene (reference sequence). CDR3 in DNA: TGTGCCAGTAGTCCAATCAGAGGGGGAGATCAGCCCCAGCATTTT. It translates to CASSPIRGGDQPQHF.

The genes are TRBV11-2 and TRBJ1-2; 12 bases fit TRBD1. This CDR3 contains 16 residues. J was trimmed by 4 bases and V by 1 base; bases with no gene match: 4. Per the germline V gene, CDR1 is SGHAT and CDR2 is FQNNGV. CDR3: CASSLVAGQGAYGYTF. The CDR3, as DNA: TGTGCCAGCAGCTTAGTGGCGGGACAGGGGGCCTATGGCTACACCTTC.

The chain has TRBV2 and TRBJ1-2, with TRBD1 matching 10 bases. Germline trimming cut 3 bases from V and 4 bases from J; bases unmatched to any gene: 14. CDR3 length: 18 residues. The germline V gene encodes CDR1 SNHLY and CDR2 FYNNEI. The CDR3 sequence: CASSDRGTGEKALYGYTF. In DNA, the CDR3 is TGTGCCAGCAGTGACCGGGGGACAGGGGAAAAAGCGCTCTATGGCTACACCTTC.

The chain is built from TRBV5-1 and TRBJ2-3; possibly TRBD1 for D (5 bases). Trimming cost V 5 bases and J 1 base, with 17 bases left between them. This CDR3 is built from 16 residues. Germline-derived CDR1 and CDR2 are SGHRS and YFSETQ. In DNA, the CDR3 is TGCGCCAGCAGTTCCTACCAGGGATATGGCACAGATACGCAGTATTTT. Translated, it gives CASSSYQGYGTDTQYF.

The chain recombines TRBV7-8 with TRBJ2-5, with 15 positions matching TRBD2. Unmatched junction bases numbered 15, after V lost 8 bases and J lost 5 bases. This CDR3 region has 18 residues. In germline, CDR1 is SGHVS, CDR2 FQNEAQ. CDR3 nucleotide sequence: TGTGCCAGCGGACCTCCGGGACTAGCGGGGGGAACCGGCGAGACCCAGTACTTC. Translation gives CASGPPGLAGGTGETQYF.

V usage is TRBV5-1 and J usage is TRBJ2-7, with D maybe TRBD1 (6 bases). CDR1 SGHRS and CDR2 YFSETQ come from the germline V gene. With 4 bases removed from V and 1 base from J, the gap between germline ends came to 9 bases. CDR3 size: 13 residues. The CDR3 protein is CASSLGASYEQYF. CDR3 DNA sequence: TGCGCCAGCAGCCTGGGGGCTTCCTACGAGCAGTACTTC. Full variable domain (remainder filled in from reference TRBV5-1 and TRBJ2-7): KAGVTQTPRYLIKTRGQQVTLSCSPISGHRSVSWYQQTPGQGLQFLFEYFSETQRNKGNFPGRFSGRQFSNSRSEMNVSTLELGDSALYLCASSLGASYEQYFGPGTRLTVT.

This clone was recorded only once. The chain has TRBV25-1 and TRBJ1-2, with TRBD1 as a possible D gene (5 bases). The CDR3 consists of 12 residues. Trimming took off 3 bases at V and 4 bases at J, with 6 bases between the two ends. Germline CDR1 is MGHDK and CDR2 is SYGVNS. DNA of the CDR3: TGTGCCAGCAGTGATAGGGGCTATGGCTACACCTTC. It specifies CASSDRGYGYTF.

The J gene is TRBJ1-2, the V gene TRBV7-9, with TRBD1 matching 11 bases. The CDR3 totals 15 residues. Germline V lookup: CDR1 SEHNR, CDR2 FQNEAQ (reference sequence). V gave up 2 bases and J gave up 6 bases; unmatched junction bases: 5. The CDR3: CASSLKGQGANGYTF. In nucleotides, the CDR3 is TGTGCCAGCAGCTTAAAAGGACAGGGGGCGAATGGCTACACCTTC.

The rearrangement uses TRBV6-4 and TRBJ1-1, with no clear D. The V end lost 3 bases, the J end lost 1 base, and 6 bases lay between the germline ends. The germline CDR1 and CDR2 sequences are MRHNA and SNTAGT. The CDR3 is made up of 13 amino acids. CDR3 in amino acids: CASSEGANTEAFF. The CDR3 DNA reads TGTGCCAGCAGTGAGGGAGCGAACACTGAAGCTTTCTTT.

This clone came up once. V is TRBV18 and J is TRBJ1-1; 7 bases agree with TRBD1. V gave up 6 bases and J gave up 1 base; unmatched junction bases: 8. The CDR3 runs 15 residues. The V gene's germline CDR1 is KGHSH and CDR2 LQKENI. The CDR3 reads CASSLAKGANTEAFF. The CDR3 DNA is TGTGCCAGCTCCTTAGCTAAGGGGGCGAACACTGAAGCTTTCTTT.

This clone was recorded at least ten times. The chain combines TRBV2 with TRBJ1-6; TRBD1 matches at 10 bases. V dropped 5 bases and J dropped 13; count of bases not matched to a gene: 8. The CDR3 has 14 amino acids. Germline assignment: CDR1 SNHLY and CDR2 FYNNEI. The CDR3 spells CASSRDRGPGPLHF. The CDR3 DNA reads TGTGCCAGCAGTAGGGACAGGGGCCCAGGCCCCCTCCACTTT.

The rearrangement uses TRBV10-2 and TRBJ1-6; 8 nucleotides line up with TRBD1. Germline trimming cut 6 bases from V and 5 bases from J; bases unmatched to any gene: 12. From germline, CDR1 is WSHSY and CDR2 SAAADI. This CDR3 is 17 amino acids long. CDR3 loop: CASREKVPGQDNSPLHF. CDR3 nucleotide sequence: TGCGCCAGCAGAGAGAAAGTACCGGGACAGGATAATTCACCCCTCCACTTT.

This clone was seen once. The chain links TRBV4-2 to TRBJ2-3; 10 bases are shared with TRBD1. CDR1 is LGHNA and CDR2 is YNFKEQ in the germline V gene. The junction had 6 bases not matched to a gene; V was cut back by 0 bases and J by 3 bases. This CDR3 has 17 residues. CDR3 protein: CASSQDWDRGGTDTQYF. CDR3 DNA sequence: TGTGCCAGCAGCCAAGATTGGGACAGGGGTGGAACAGATACGCAGTATTTT.

The chain recombines TRBV4-1 with TRBJ2-3; D not resolved. Trimming took 4 bases from V and 8 from J, leaving 19 bases between them. Per the germline V gene, CDR1 is MGHRA and CDR2 is YSYEKL. The CDR3 is 15 amino acids. The CDR3 reads CASSPSVVVRPTQYF. The CDR3 nucleotides are TGCGCCAGCAGCCCGTCTGTGGTAGTTCGTCCTACGCAGTATTTT.

The chain is built from TRBV6-5 and TRBJ2-1, with TRBD2 matching over 9 bases. V was clipped by 2 bases and J by 5 bases; unmatched bases: 4. Germline-derived CDR1 and CDR2 are MNHEY and SVGAGI. The CDR3 runs to 15 residues. The CDR3 DNA reads TGTGCCAGCAGTTACACTAGCGGGCCTGACAATGAGCAGTTCTTC. Residues: CASSYTSGPDNEQFF.

This chain links TRBV9 with TRBJ1-6; TRBD1 matches at 7 bases. The CDR3 length is 17 residues. Germline trimming cut 1 base from V and 7 bases from J; bases unmatched to any gene: 11. Germline V CDR1 and CDR2: SGDLS, YYNGEE. DNA for the CDR3: TGTGCCAGCAGCGTAAGTGGTACAGGGGCCCCGAATTCACCCCTCCACTTT. Translation: CASSVSGTGAPNSPLHF. The complete variable domain, with remaining parts taken from reference TRBV9 and TRBJ1-6, reads DSGVTQTPKHLITATGQRVTLRCSPRSGDLSVYWYQQSLDQGLQFLIQYYNGEERAKGNILERFSAQQFPDLHSELNLSSLELGDSALYFCASSVSGTGAPNSPLHFGNGTRLTVT.

This clone was detected a few times. The chain employs TRBV5-1 and TRBJ2-7, with 7 bases lining up with TRBD2. V shed 3 bases, J shed 2 bases, and the junction held 11 bases outside the gene matches. Germline V gene sequence: CDR1 SGHRS, CDR2 YFSETQ. There are 16 residues in the CDR3. The CDR3 reads CASSYSAGGVTYEQYF. In DNA, the CDR3 is TGCGCCAGCAGCTATAGCGCTGGGGGGGTAACCTACGAGCAGTACTTC. Together with reference TRBV5-1 and TRBJ2-7, the CDR3 gives the full variable domain: KAGVTQTPRYLIKTRGQQVTLSCSPISGHRSVSWYQQTPGQGLQFLFEYFSETQRNKGNFPGRFSGRQFSNSRSEMNVSTLELGDSALYLCASSYSAGGVTYEQYFGPGTRLTVT.

The genes are TRBV2 and TRBJ1-5; no reliable D call. This CDR3 has 12 amino acids. V lost 6 bases and J lost 4, with 7 bases in between. CDR1 SNHLY and CDR2 FYNNEI come from the germline V gene. The CDR3 sequence is CASRAENQPQHF. The CDR3 nucleotides are TGTGCCAGCAGAGCGGAAAATCAGCCCCAGCATTTT.

The chain is built from TRBV19 and TRBJ1-3; 7 bases align to TRBD1. The junction had 2 bases not matched to a gene; V was cut back by 3 bases and J by 0 bases. There are 15 residues in the CDR3. The germline gives CDR1 LNHDA, CDR2 SQIVND (reference sequence). This CDR3 is CASSIRGASGNTIYF. The DNA for the CDR3 is TGTGCCAGTAGTATCAGGGGGGCCTCTGGAAACACCATATATTTT.

The chain uses TRBV2 and TRBJ1-2, with 8 bases matching TRBD1. The CDR3 contains 18 residues. V shed 5 bases, J shed 4 bases, and the junction held 18 bases outside the gene matches. Germline CDR1 SNHLY, CDR2 FYNNEI. The CDR3 sequence is CASSSDLIEDREPYGYTF. The CDR3 DNA follows: TGTGCCAGCAGTAGCGATCTAATAGAGGACAGGGAACCCTATGGCTACACCTTC.

This chain joins TRBV5-6 and TRBJ2-1, with D perhaps TRBD1 (6 bases). Looked up from germline, CDR1 is SGHDT and CDR2 is YYEEEE. Trimming stripped 0 bases from V and 5 bases from J, with 18 bases between. CDR3 length: 17 amino acids. The CDR3 DNA sequence: TGTGCCAGCAGCTTGGCACCCCCTCACAGGGCCAACAATGAGCAGTTCTTC. The encoded protein is CASSLAPPHRANNEQFF.